Only a few counts were recorded for the clone carrying this T cell receptor beta chain. The antigen remains undetermined. A sample-barcoded 5' primer and a J-beta primer mix were used in a second PCR of about 6 to 11 cycles. MiXCR was run by TCRdb on the 5' RACE reads, yielding one entry per CDR3 protein. The sample holds approximately 1.5 million distinct CDR3 sequences; 30% to 35% are singletons and the top ten take approximately 11%. The data were taken from a study of blood T cells in healthy people across ages. General study findings and limits: In long-lived donors, naive CD4+ cell counts and diversity exceeded those of aged donors.

The CDR3 is 11 amino acids. Germline V gives CDR1 SQVTM, CDR2 ANQGSEA. The sequencing input was blood. The chain couples TRBV29-1 to TRBJ1-2, with D possibly matching TRBD1 (5 bases). The TCR comes from a woman aged 30 to 39 in good health. DNA of the CDR3: TGCGGCTGTGAGGTTGGGGGAGGCTACACCTTC. Amino acid sequence: CGCEVGGGYTF.